This is a list of T cell receptor beta chains from one sample in a study of shared clonotypes between healthy human individuals. The repertoire was sequenced with immunoSEQ multiplex PCR; TCRdb's copy has only in-frame clones and lacks some. The sample consists of some 300,000 clones, over 70% of them appearing once. Sequenced: memory CD4+ T cells sorted from blood. Receptors originate from a man aged 30-40 years in good health. CDR3s include the opening cysteine and the closing phenylalanine or tryptophan. A D gene is named only where the DNA matches it firmly. Clone sizes are given selectively: once, few, many, or a class where the clone is expanded.

v_call: TRBV2
d_call: TRBD1
j_call: TRBJ2-2
clone_size: .
cdr3_nt: TGTGCCAGCAACGTACAGGGGACCGGGGAGCTGTTTTTT
cdr3_aa: CASNVQGTGELFF

v_call: TRBV5-5
d_call: .
j_call: TRBJ2-1
clone_size: .
cdr3_nt: TGTGCCAGCAGCTCCCCCGTTTTGTCCTACAATGAGCAGTTCTTC
cdr3_aa: CASSSPVLSYNEQFF

v_call: TRBV5-1
d_call: .
j_call: TRBJ2-1
clone_size: .
cdr3_nt: TGCGCCAGCAGTAACTCCGGGGGCTCCTACAATGAGCAGTTCTTC
cdr3_aa: CASSNSGGSYNEQFF

v_call: TRBV9
d_call: .
j_call: TRBJ2-1
clone_size: .
cdr3_nt: TGTGCCAGCAGCGTAGCGGGAGAGGTCAATGAGCAGTTCTTC
cdr3_aa: CASSVAGEVNEQFF

v_call: TRBV30
d_call: .
j_call: TRBJ2-7
clone_size: .
cdr3_nt: TGTGCCTGTCGCCCCCCAGGGTTTTCGGGCGAGCAGTACTTC
cdr3_aa: CACRPPGFSGEQYF

v_call: TRBV2
d_call: .
j_call: TRBJ2-6
clone_size: .
cdr3_nt: TGTGCCAGCAACGGCGGAAGCTCTGGGGCCAACGTCCTGACTTTC
cdr3_aa: CASNGGSSGANVLTF

v_call: TRBV10-3
d_call: TRBD1
j_call: TRBJ2-2
clone_size: many
cdr3_nt: TGTGCCGGAACAGGGGGAATCACCGGGGAGCTGTTTTTT
cdr3_aa: CAGTGGITGELFF

v_call: TRBV15
d_call: TRBD1
j_call: TRBJ2-7
clone_size: .
cdr3_nt: TGTGCCACCAGCAGAACGGGACAGGGATACGAGCAGTACTTC
cdr3_aa: CATSRTGQGYEQYF

v_call: TRBV28
d_call: TRBD1
j_call: TRBJ2-7
clone_size: .
cdr3_nt: TGTGCCAGCAGGCCGGGACAGGGGTACCACGAGCAGTACTTC
cdr3_aa: CASRPGQGYHEQYF

v_call: TRBV19
d_call: .
j_call: TRBJ2-3
clone_size: once
cdr3_nt: TGTGCCAGTAGTATGAAATCGGGCACAGATACGCAGTATTTT
cdr3_aa: CASSMKSGTDTQYF

v_call: TRBV11-2
d_call: TRBD1
j_call: TRBJ2-7
clone_size: .
cdr3_nt: TGTGCCAGCAGCTTACTCCGGACAGGAGCCTACGAGCAGTACTTC
cdr3_aa: CASSLLRTGAYEQYF

v_call: TRBV20-1
d_call: .
j_call: TRBJ1-4
clone_size: .
cdr3_nt: TGCAGTGCCACCCTCAATGAAAAACTGTTTTTT
cdr3_aa: CSATLNEKLFF

v_call: TRBV27
d_call: .
j_call: TRBJ1-5
clone_size: .
cdr3_nt: TGTGCCAGCAGTTTACTACCTCTGGGGGCTCCCAATCAGCCCCAGCATTTT
cdr3_aa: CASSLLPLGAPNQPQHF

v_call: TRBV5-1
d_call: .
j_call: TRBJ1-1
clone_size: few
cdr3_nt: TGCGCCAGCAGCTCTGGACGGAGGAGCCTACCTGAAGCTTTCTTT
cdr3_aa: CASSSGRRSLPEAFF

v_call: TRBV2
d_call: TRBD2
j_call: TRBJ2-1
clone_size: .
cdr3_nt: TGTGCCAGCAGGGAGGAGCGGGAGGGCCGCAGTGAGCAGTTCTTC
cdr3_aa: CASREEREGRSEQFF

v_call: TRBV6-1
d_call: TRBD1
j_call: TRBJ1-1
clone_size: few
cdr3_nt: TGTGCCACCACGGACAGGCACTTTGACACTGAAGCTTTCTTT
cdr3_aa: CATTDRHFDTEAFF

v_call: TRBV6-1
d_call: .
j_call: TRBJ1-1
clone_size: .
cdr3_nt: TGTGCCAGCGGACCAACAGCGAACACTGAAGCTTTCTTT
cdr3_aa: CASGPTANTEAFF

v_call: TRBV6-1
d_call: .
j_call: TRBJ2-7
clone_size: .
cdr3_nt: TGTGCCAGCAGTGTTGCAGGGTACGAGCAGTACTTC
cdr3_aa: CASSVAGYEQYF

v_call: TRBV6-1
d_call: .
j_call: TRBJ2-5
clone_size: .
cdr3_nt: TGTGCCAGCAGTTTCGGCGGGGCCCTCAAAGAGACCCAGTACTTC
cdr3_aa: CASSFGGALKETQYF

v_call: TRBV18
d_call: .
j_call: TRBJ2-7
clone_size: .
cdr3_nt: TGTGCCAGCTCCCAGGCAGGGTCCTACGAGCAGTACTTC
cdr3_aa: CASSQAGSYEQYF

v_call: TRBV11-3
d_call: TRBD2
j_call: TRBJ2-1
clone_size: once
cdr3_nt: TGTGCCAGCAGCCCCGGATGGGTAGCGGGAGCGTTTTCCTACAATGAGCAGTTCTTC
cdr3_aa: CASSPGWVAGAFSYNEQFF

v_call: TRBV2
d_call: TRBD2
j_call: TRBJ2-5
clone_size: .
cdr3_nt: TGTGCCAGCAGCTTAGCGGGAGGGTTGGAGACCCAGTACTTC
cdr3_aa: CASSLAGGLETQYF

v_call: TRBV18
d_call: .
j_call: TRBJ1-5
clone_size: .
cdr3_nt: TGTGCCAGCTCACAGGGAGGAAGCAATCAGCCCCAGCATTTT
cdr3_aa: CASSQGGSNQPQHF

v_call: TRBV7-9
d_call: .
j_call: TRBJ2-7
clone_size: .
cdr3_nt: TGTGCCAGCAGCCAGTACGAGCAGTACTTC
cdr3_aa: CASSQYEQYF

v_call: TRBV7-8
d_call: .
j_call: TRBJ2-7
clone_size: .
cdr3_nt: TGTGCCAGCAGCTTAAGTCGGAGAGTTTCCCCTTTGGGAGAGCAGTACTTC
cdr3_aa: CASSLSRRVSPLGEQYF

v_call: TRBV5-1
d_call: TRBD2
j_call: TRBJ2-2
clone_size: once
cdr3_nt: TGCGCCAGCAGCTTGACTAGCGGCCGCACCGGGGAGCTGTTTTTT
cdr3_aa: CASSLTSGRTGELFF

v_call: TRBV5-6
d_call: .
j_call: TRBJ2-1
clone_size: few
cdr3_nt: TGTGCCAGCAGCTTGCCCAGCTTCGCTGAGCAGTTCTTC
cdr3_aa: CASSLPSFAEQFF

v_call: TRBV6-1
d_call: .
j_call: TRBJ2-7
clone_size: .
cdr3_nt: TGTGCCAGCAGGTTCGGGTCCTCCTCCTACGAGCAGTACTTC
cdr3_aa: CASRFGSSSYEQYF

v_call: TRBV7-2
d_call: .
j_call: TRBJ2-5
clone_size: .
cdr3_nt: TGTGCCAGCAGCTTAGCGGGAGGACGAGAGACCCAGTACTTC
cdr3_aa: CASSLAGGRETQYF

v_call: TRBV7-9
d_call: .
j_call: TRBJ1-5
clone_size: once
cdr3_nt: TGTGCCAGCAGCGGTTACAATCAGCCCCAGCATTTT
cdr3_aa: CASSGYNQPQHF

v_call: TRBV30
d_call: .
j_call: TRBJ1-1
clone_size: .
cdr3_nt: TGTGCCTGGAGGGGACGGGGATACACTGAAGCTTTCTTT
cdr3_aa: CAWRGRGYTEAFF

v_call: TRBV2
d_call: TRBD1
j_call: TRBJ2-1
clone_size: .
cdr3_nt: TGTGCCAGCAGTCCAGGGGGTGGCGATGAGCAGTTCTTC
cdr3_aa: CASSPGGGDEQFF

v_call: TRBV15
d_call: TRBD1
j_call: TRBJ1-2
clone_size: .
cdr3_nt: TGTGCCACCAGCAGAGATCGGGCCTCGACAGGGTACGGCTACACCTTC
cdr3_aa: CATSRDRASTGYGYTF

v_call: TRBV7-6
d_call: .
j_call: TRBJ2-1
clone_size: .
cdr3_nt: TGTGCCAGCAGCTCCTCCATCGCTAGCTACGTTGAGCAGTTCTTC
cdr3_aa: CASSSSIASYVEQFF

v_call: TRBV5-1
d_call: .
j_call: TRBJ1-2
clone_size: few
cdr3_nt: TGCGCCAGCAGCTTGGTGATAGGGTATGGCTACACCTTC
cdr3_aa: CASSLVIGYGYTF

v_call: TRBV15
d_call: .
j_call: TRBJ2-1
clone_size: .
cdr3_nt: TGTGCCACCAGCAGAGATTTGCTCTCCTCCTACAATGAGCAGTTCTTC
cdr3_aa: CATSRDLLSSYNEQFF

v_call: TRBV4-3
d_call: TRBD1
j_call: TRBJ1-2
clone_size: .
cdr3_nt: TGCGCCAGCAGCCTAAGACAGGGAAGTGGCTACACCTTC
cdr3_aa: CASSLRQGSGYTF

v_call: TRBV5-1
d_call: .
j_call: TRBJ1-5
clone_size: .
cdr3_nt: TGCGCCAGCAGGCATGGAGACAGGCCAAGGGAGCCCCAGCATTTT
cdr3_aa: CASRHGDRPREPQHF

v_call: TRBV28
d_call: TRBD2
j_call: TRBJ2-2
clone_size: .
cdr3_nt: TGTGCCAGCAGGCCCACTAGCGGGAGACCCACCGGGGAGCTGTTTTTT
cdr3_aa: CASRPTSGRPTGELFF

v_call: TRBV11-2
d_call: .
j_call: TRBJ2-1
clone_size: once
cdr3_nt: TGTGCCAGCAGGCCTCTAGCGCTTTTATACAATGAGCAGTTCTTC
cdr3_aa: CASRPLALLYNEQFF

v_call: TRBV7-2
d_call: TRBD2
j_call: TRBJ2-7
clone_size: .
cdr3_nt: TGTGCCAGCAGCTTCACTAGCGGGAGGGCCGGGGGCGAGCAGTACTTC
cdr3_aa: CASSFTSGRAGGEQYF

v_call: TRBV5-1
d_call: TRBD2
j_call: TRBJ2-3
clone_size: few
cdr3_nt: TGCGCCAGCAGCTTGGAAGGTAGCGGGAGGATAGATACGCAGTATTTT
cdr3_aa: CASSLEGSGRIDTQYF

v_call: TRBV5-1
d_call: TRBD1
j_call: TRBJ2-7
clone_size: .
cdr3_nt: TGCGCCAGCAGCTTGGATACAGGGGGCCCCTACGAGCAGTACTTC
cdr3_aa: CASSLDTGGPYEQYF

v_call: TRBV7-8
d_call: TRBD2
j_call: TRBJ2-1
clone_size: few
cdr3_nt: TGTGCCAGCAGCCTAGCGGAAAACTCCTACAATGAGCAGTTCTTC
cdr3_aa: CASSLAENSYNEQFF

v_call: TRBV6-1
d_call: .
j_call: TRBJ2-6
clone_size: .
cdr3_nt: TGTGCCAGCAGTGCCTCGGGACCCTCTGGGGCCAACGTCCTGACTTTC
cdr3_aa: CASSASGPSGANVLTF

v_call: TRBV10-3
d_call: TRBD1
j_call: TRBJ1-4
clone_size: few
cdr3_nt: TGTGCCATCAGTAAGGACCGGGACAGCAATGAAAAACTGTTTTTT
cdr3_aa: CAISKDRDSNEKLFF

v_call: TRBV7-2
d_call: .
j_call: TRBJ1-4
clone_size: .
cdr3_nt: TGTGCCAGCAGGTCTCGGGAAAAACTGTTTTTT
cdr3_aa: CASRSREKLFF

v_call: TRBV5-4
d_call: TRBD2
j_call: TRBJ2-1
clone_size: .
cdr3_nt: TGTGCCAGCAGCCGCGGGAGGCAAGAGAATAATGAGCAGTTCTTC
cdr3_aa: CASSRGRQENNEQFF

v_call: TRBV18
d_call: TRBD1
j_call: TRBJ2-1
clone_size: .
cdr3_nt: TGTGCCAGCTCACTTGACCGGGACAGGGCGGTCAATGAGCAGTTCTTC
cdr3_aa: CASSLDRDRAVNEQFF

v_call: TRBV29-1
d_call: .
j_call: TRBJ1-1
clone_size: .
cdr3_nt: TGCAGCGTCGGGGACCGTTTTGCTTTCTTT
cdr3_aa: CSVGDRFAFF

v_call: TRBV11-3
d_call: .
j_call: TRBJ2-1
clone_size: few
cdr3_nt: TGTGCCAGCAGCTTAGATTCCGATGAGCAGTTCTTC
cdr3_aa: CASSLDSDEQFF

v_call: TRBV6-1
d_call: .
j_call: TRBJ2-7
clone_size: .
cdr3_nt: TGTGCCATCCGTTTCGGGGACACGAGCTCCTACGAGCAGTACTTC
cdr3_aa: CAIRFGDTSSYEQYF

v_call: TRBV11-3
d_call: .
j_call: TRBJ2-6
clone_size: many
cdr3_nt: TGTGCCAGCAGCTTAACCGGGGCCGGGGCCAACGTCCTGACTTTC
cdr3_aa: CASSLTGAGANVLTF

v_call: TRBV10-3
d_call: TRBD2
j_call: TRBJ2-2
clone_size: .
cdr3_nt: TGTGCCATCAGCGAACGGACTAGCGATTCCGGGGAGCTGTTTTTT
cdr3_aa: CAISERTSDSGELFF

v_call: TRBV29-1
d_call: .
j_call: TRBJ1-1
clone_size: many
cdr3_nt: TGCAGCGTTGAGGAGGACCTGAACACTGAAGCTTTCTTT
cdr3_aa: CSVEEDLNTEAFF

v_call: TRBV30
d_call: .
j_call: TRBJ1-5
clone_size: .
cdr3_nt: TGTGCCTGGAGTGTTTATGAAGGTTACGGGCCCCAGCATTTT
cdr3_aa: CAWSVYEGYGPQHF

v_call: TRBV6-1
d_call: .
j_call: TRBJ1-1
clone_size: .
cdr3_nt: TGTGCCAGCAGGGCAGGCTCAGCTCGAGGTCCTGAAGCTTTCTTT
cdr3_aa: CASRAGSARGPEAFF

v_call: TRBV5-1
d_call: TRBD1
j_call: TRBJ2-3
clone_size: once
cdr3_nt: TGCGCCAGCAGCCTCGGGACAGGCGACCGCACAGATACGCAGTATTTT
cdr3_aa: CASSLGTGDRTDTQYF

v_call: TRBV7-9
d_call: TRBD1
j_call: TRBJ2-2
clone_size: .
cdr3_nt: TGTGCCAGCAGCTCCGGGACAGGGATAGCCGGGGAGCTGTTTTTT
cdr3_aa: CASSSGTGIAGELFF

v_call: TRBV2
d_call: .
j_call: TRBJ1-2
clone_size: .
cdr3_nt: TGTGCCAGCAGTACCGCTATTTTGACAGAGCTCTCTAACTATGGCTACACCTTC
cdr3_aa: CASSTAILTELSNYGYTF